Listed below are T cell receptor beta chains from one sample, sequenced in a study of blood T cell repertoires in COVID-19. Data came from immunoSEQ multiplex PCR; TCRdb stores just in-frame clones and leaves some out. The sample has about 180,000 clones, approximately 81% seen once. The sequenced sample was peripheral blood. The receptor set was obtained from a woman of 80 years or more with active or convalescent COVID-19. Each CDR3 is given with its conserved first and last residue. A D gene is named only where the DNA matches it firmly. Clone size appears in some rows only: once, few, many, or a class for an expanded clone.

13	-	-	TRBV2	TRBJ2-7	CASILPVSYEQYF	TGTGCCAGCATCCTACCGGTCTCCTACGAGCAGTACTTC
15	-	TRBD2	TRBV11-2	TRBJ2-7	CASSRILAGVHEQYF	TGTGCCAGCAGCCGTATCTTAGCGGGAGTCCACGAGCAGTACTTC
16	few	TRBD1	TRBV6-1	TRBJ1-5	CASSVLTGGDNQPQHF	TGTGCCAGCAGTGTATTGACAGGGGGGGACAATCAGCCCCAGCATTTT
13	few	-	TRBV6-5	TRBJ2-7	CASRSGQTYEQYF	TGTGCCAGCAGATCGGGACAAACCTACGAGCAGTACTTC
16	-	TRBD2	TRBV7-2	TRBJ2-5	CASSFAGGGGQETQYF	TGTGCCAGCAGCTTCGCGGGGGGGGGCGGACAAGAGACCCAGTACTTC
16	-	-	TRBV18	TRBJ2-3	CASSPLPQGGTDTQYF	TGTGCCAGCTCACCACTCCCACAGGGTGGCACAGATACGCAGTATTTT
13	few	-	TRBV14	TRBJ1-3	CASSQAPSRSIYF	TGTGCCAGCAGCCAAGCCCCCTCTAGGTCCATATATTTT
11	-	TRBD2	TRBV7-6	TRBJ2-1	CASSLERDQFF	TGTGCCAGCAGCTTAGAGCGGGACCAGTTCTTC
15	-	-	TRBV6-4	TRBJ1-5	CASSPGWGGNQPQHF	TGTGCCAGCAGCCCGGGGTGGGGTGGCAATCAGCCCCAGCATTTT
14	-	-	TRBV10-2	TRBJ1-2	CASSESRVNYGYTF	TGCGCCAGCAGTGAGTCGAGAGTTAACTATGGCTACACCTTC
15	-	TRBD1	TRBV5-5	TRBJ1-2	CASSLIGTGLYGYTF	TGTGCCAGCAGCTTGATAGGGACAGGCTTATATGGCTACACCTTC
17	-	TRBD2	TRBV7-9	TRBJ2-5	CASSFPRTSGRPETQYF	TGTGCCAGCAGCTTCCCTCGGACTAGCGGGAGACCGGAGACCCAGTACTTC
16	-	TRBD2	TRBV7-8	TRBJ2-2	CASSPTSGIDTGELFF	TGTGCCAGCAGCCCGACTAGCGGGATCGATACCGGGGAGCTGTTTTTT
17	-	TRBD1	TRBV19	TRBJ2-7	CASSMWSGGRSSYEQYF	TGTGCCAGTAGTATGTGGTCAGGGGGCCGGAGCTCCTACGAGCAGTACTTC
14	few	-	TRBV5-6	TRBJ1-2	CASSLDGDNYGYTF	TGTGCCAGCAGCTTGGACGGAGATAACTATGGCTACACCTTC
14	-	TRBD2	TRBV5-5	TRBJ2-1	CASSWTSGFSEQFF	TGTGCCAGCAGCTGGACTAGCGGGTTCAGTGAGCAGTTCTTC
15	-	TRBD1	TRBV5-4	TRBJ2-7	CASSAYRGSVSEQYF	TGTGCCAGCAGCGCGTACAGGGGATCCGTTTCCGAGCAGTACTTC
14	-	TRBD1	TRBV5-1	TRBJ2-7	CASSGTGSSYEQYF	TGCGCCAGCAGCGGGACAGGGAGCTCCTACGAGCAGTACTTC
14	-	TRBD1	TRBV5-6	TRBJ1-5	CASSWGTGVQPQHF	TGTGCCAGCAGCTGGGGGACAGGGGTTCAGCCCCAGCATTTT
15	-	TRBD2	TRBV7-3	TRBJ2-1	CASSLRLAEYNEQFF	TGTGCCAGCAGCTTAAGACTAGCTGAATACAATGAGCAGTTCTTC
10	-	-	TRBV30	TRBJ1-1	CAWIQVEAFF	TGTGCCTGGATTCAGGTTGAAGCTTTCTTT
14	once	-	TRBV7-9	TRBJ2-5	CASSSLVSVETQYF	TGTGCCAGCAGCTCCCTCGTTTCAGTGGAGACCCAGTACTTC
15	-	-	TRBV27	TRBJ2-1	CASSPSWAGNNEQFF	TGTGCCAGCAGTCCGTCTTGGGCGGGAAACAATGAGCAGTTCTTC
16	few	TRBD2	TRBV11-3	TRBJ2-1	CASSAGGAGGPHEQFF	TGTGCCAGCAGCGCAGGGGGTGCGGGAGGGCCCCATGAGCAGTTCTTC
15	-	TRBD2	TRBV20-1	TRBJ2-4	CSASWASGRKNIQYF	TGCAGTGCTAGTTGGGCTAGCGGGAGGAAAAACATTCAGTACTTC
16	-	TRBD1	TRBV28	TRBJ1-4	CASSLISGTGDEKLFF	TGTGCCAGCAGTTTAATCTCCGGGACAGGGGATGAAAAACTGTTTTTT
16	-	-	TRBV19	TRBJ1-2	CASSGGIGRGNYGYTF	TGTGCCAGTAGCGGCGGTATCGGGCGGGGGAACTATGGCTACACCTTC
13	once	TRBD2	TRBV5-1	TRBJ2-7	CASSLTGLGEQYF	TGCGCCAGCAGCTTGACAGGACTAGGGGAGCAGTACTTC
14	-	-	TRBV6-5	TRBJ1-2	CASRAGPQLYGYTF	TGTGCCAGCAGAGCGGGACCGCAATTATATGGCTACACCTTC
14	-	TRBD1	TRBV19	TRBJ2-1	CASSIGDRGNEQFF	TGTGCCAGTAGTATAGGAGACAGGGGCAATGAGCAGTTCTTC
15	once	TRBD1	TRBV15	TRBJ2-7	CATSRDHLPGQEQYF	TGTGCCACCAGCAGAGATCATCTTCCGGGACAGGAGCAGTACTTC
13	few	-	TRBV28	TRBJ1-6	CASGTGLRSPLHF	TGTGCCAGCGGAACAGGGTTACGTTCACCCCTCCACTTT
15	-	TRBD1	TRBV5-5	TRBJ2-7	CASSLVGDRAYEQYF	TGTGCCAGCAGCTTGGTAGGGGACAGAGCCTACGAGCAGTACTTC
15	-	TRBD1	TRBV7-7	TRBJ2-1	CASSDRDRAYNEQFF	TGTGCCAGCAGCGACCGGGACAGGGCGTACAATGAGCAGTTCTTC
11	-	-	TRBV5-1	TRBJ2-3	CASSTGDTQYF	TGCGCCAGCAGCACCGGGGATACGCAGTATTTT
12	-	-	TRBV6-5	TRBJ2-5	CASSSQRETQYF	TGTGCCAGCAGTTCCCAGCGGGAGACCCAGTACTTC
15	-	-	TRBV21-1	TRBJ2-4	CASNPQGAAKNIQYF	TGTGCCAGCAACCCACAGGGGGCTGCGAAAAACATTCAGTACTTC
14	-	TRBD2	TRBV14	TRBJ2-7	CAGLLAGGRNEQYF	TGTGCCGGATTACTAGCGGGAGGTCGGAACGAGCAGTACTTC
16	-	TRBD1	TRBV4-1	TRBJ2-1	CASSQEPGQGYNEQFF	TGCGCCAGCAGCCAAGAACCGGGACAGGGCTACAATGAGCAGTTCTTC
16	-	-	TRBV5-4	TRBJ1-6	CASSTRGTGTNSPLHF	TGTGCCAGCAGCACCAGGGGTACAGGGACCAATTCACCCCTCCACTTT
17	-	-	TRBV4-1	TRBJ2-2	CASSQEGRSGVGGELFF	TGCGCCAGCAGCCAAGAAGGCCGGTCAGGGGTGGGCGGGGAGCTGTTTTTT
14	-	-	TRBV28	TRBJ2-7	CASSPTGSSYEQYF	TGTGCCAGCAGTCCGACGGGGAGCTCCTACGAGCAGTACTTC
18	-	TRBD1	TRBV11-2	TRBJ1-2	CASSLKPPTGGRSYGYTF	TGTGCCAGCAGCCTGAAGCCTCCGACAGGGGGCAGAAGCTATGGCTACACCTTC
13	-	-	TRBV12-3/TRBV12-4	TRBJ1-5	CASSFDQYQPQHF	TGTGCCAGCAGTTTTGATCAGTATCAGCCCCAGCATTTT
14	few	-	TRBV2	TRBJ1-5	CASSVTGRTQPQHF	TGTGCCAGCAGTGTGACAGGCCGAACTCAGCCCCAGCATTTT
13	-	-	TRBV9	TRBJ2-5	CASSGLVGETQYF	TGTGCCAGCAGCGGACTAGTAGGGGAGACCCAGTACTTC
16	-	-	TRBV5-1	TRBJ2-5	CASSAWVARPGETQYF	TGCGCCAGCAGCGCCTGGGTAGCGCGACCCGGGGAGACCCAGTACTTC
12	-	-	TRBV6-5	TRBJ1-2	CASSLGVGGYTF	TGTGCCAGCAGTTTAGGGGTCGGCGGCTACACCTTC
14	-	-	TRBV10-3	TRBJ2-7	CAISETDSSYEQYF	TGTGCCATCAGTGAGACGGACTCATCCTACGAGCAGTACTTC
13	few	-	TRBV6-1	TRBJ1-6	CASSEAQGSPLHF	TGTGCCAGCAGTGAAGCGCAGGGGTCACCCCTCCACTTT
14	many	-	TRBV5-1	TRBJ1-2	CASSPGGLGYGYTF	TGCGCCAGCAGCCCCGGAGGGTTGGGCTATGGCTACACCTTC
15	-	-	TRBV6-5	TRBJ1-6	CASSPSVGADSPLHF	TGTGCCAGCAGTCCTAGCGTGGGCGCAGATTCACCCCTCCACTTT
15	-	TRBD2	TRBV5-1	TRBJ2-1	CASSHPEAGGSEQFF	TGCGCCAGCAGCCACCCCGAAGCGGGAGGGTCTGAGCAGTTCTTC
13	-	-	TRBV30	TRBJ2-1	CAQTGLNYNEQFF	TGTGCCCAAACGGGACTTAACTACAATGAGCAGTTCTTC
13	-	-	TRBV12-3/TRBV12-4	TRBJ1-5	CASSFRTEQPQHF	TGTGCCAGCAGTTTTAGGACTGAACAGCCCCAGCATTTT
15	-	TRBD2	TRBV7-3	TRBJ2-1	CASSSSGTPGNEQFF	TGTGCCAGCAGCTCTAGCGGGACCCCCGGCAATGAGCAGTTCTTC
14	-	-	TRBV5-1	TRBJ1-2	CASSTDGGAYGYTF	TGCGCCAGCTCCACCGATGGGGGCGCCTATGGCTACACCTTC
17	-	TRBD1	TRBV28	TRBJ2-3	CASSTQWGTGSTDTQYF	TGTGCCAGCAGTACCCAATGGGGGACAGGCAGCACAGATACGCAGTATTTT
15	-	-	TRBV19	TRBJ1-4	CASRRDTQGNEKLFF	TGTGCCAGTAGGAGGGACACCCAAGGGAATGAAAAACTGTTTTTT